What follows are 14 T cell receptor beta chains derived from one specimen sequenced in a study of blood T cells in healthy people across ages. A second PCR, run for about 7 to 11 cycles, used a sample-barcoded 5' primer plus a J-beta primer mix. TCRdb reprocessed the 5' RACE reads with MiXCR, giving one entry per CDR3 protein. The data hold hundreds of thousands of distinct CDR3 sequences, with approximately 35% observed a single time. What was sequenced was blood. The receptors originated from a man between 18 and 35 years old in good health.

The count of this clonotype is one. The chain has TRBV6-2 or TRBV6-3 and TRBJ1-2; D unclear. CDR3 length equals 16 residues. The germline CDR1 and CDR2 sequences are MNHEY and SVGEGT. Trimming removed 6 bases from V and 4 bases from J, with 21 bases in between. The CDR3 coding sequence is TGTGCCAGCAGCTGGCTGCGAGGCCAGCCCACCTATGGCTACACCTTC. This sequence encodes CASSWLRGQPTYGYTF.

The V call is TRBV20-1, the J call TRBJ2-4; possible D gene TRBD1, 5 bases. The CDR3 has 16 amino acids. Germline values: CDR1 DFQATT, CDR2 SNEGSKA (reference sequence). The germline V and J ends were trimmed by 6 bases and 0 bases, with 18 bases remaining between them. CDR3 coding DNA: TGCAGTGCCGCTGCTGCAGGGCTTTTAGCCAAAAACATTCAGTACTTC. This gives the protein CSAAAAGLLAKNIQYF.

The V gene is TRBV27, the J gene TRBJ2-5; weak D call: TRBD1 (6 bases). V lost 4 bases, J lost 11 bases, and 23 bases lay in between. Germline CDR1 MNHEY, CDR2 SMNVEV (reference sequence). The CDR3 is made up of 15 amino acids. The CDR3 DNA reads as TGTGCCAGCAGTTCATCCGGGACATTTTACAATGAGCAGTACTTC. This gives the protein CASSSSGTFYNEQYF.

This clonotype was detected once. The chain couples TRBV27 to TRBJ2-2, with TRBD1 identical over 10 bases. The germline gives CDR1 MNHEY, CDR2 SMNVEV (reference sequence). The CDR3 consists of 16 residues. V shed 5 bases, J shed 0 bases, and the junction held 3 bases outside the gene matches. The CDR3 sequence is CASSRDRGTNTGELFF. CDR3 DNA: TGTGCCAGCAGTAGGGACAGGGGAACGAACACCGGGGAGCTGTTTTTT.

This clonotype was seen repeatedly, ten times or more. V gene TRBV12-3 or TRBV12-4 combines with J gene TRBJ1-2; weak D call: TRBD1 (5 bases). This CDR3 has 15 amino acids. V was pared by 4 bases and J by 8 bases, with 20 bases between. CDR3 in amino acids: CASSSTGEGIRGYTF. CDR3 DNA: TGTGCCAGCAGTTCCACGGGCGAGGGGATTCGAGGCTACACCTTC.

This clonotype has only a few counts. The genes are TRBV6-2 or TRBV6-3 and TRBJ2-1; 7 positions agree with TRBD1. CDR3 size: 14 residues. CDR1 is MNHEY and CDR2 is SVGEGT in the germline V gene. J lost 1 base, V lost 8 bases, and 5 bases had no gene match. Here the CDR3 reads CASQDRESYNEQFF. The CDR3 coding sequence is TGTGCCAGCCAAGACAGGGAATCCTACAATGAGCAGTTCTTC.

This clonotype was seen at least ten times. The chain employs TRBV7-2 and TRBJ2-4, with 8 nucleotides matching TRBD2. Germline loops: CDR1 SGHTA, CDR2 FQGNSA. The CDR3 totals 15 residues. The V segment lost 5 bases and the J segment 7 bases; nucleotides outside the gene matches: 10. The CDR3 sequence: CASSARISGENIQYF. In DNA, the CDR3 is TGTGCCAGCAGCGCCCGTATTAGCGGGGAGAACATTCAGTACTTC.

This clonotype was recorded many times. CDR3 loop: CASSNTGGATYEQYF. DNA of the CDR3: TGTGCCAGCAGTAATACAGGGGGCGCGACCTACGAGCAGTACTTC. This rearrangement joins TRBV27 to TRBJ2-7, with 9 bases fitting TRBD1. V was pared by 5 bases and J by 2 bases, with 7 bases of the junction left unmatched. The germline V gene has CDR1 MNHEY and CDR2 SMNVEV (reference sequence). The CDR3 has 15 residues.

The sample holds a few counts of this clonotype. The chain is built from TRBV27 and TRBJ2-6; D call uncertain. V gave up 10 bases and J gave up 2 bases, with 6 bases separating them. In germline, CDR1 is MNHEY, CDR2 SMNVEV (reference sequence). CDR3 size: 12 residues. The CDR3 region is CATKTGANVLTF. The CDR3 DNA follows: TGTGCCACCAAGACTGGGGCCAACGTCCTGACTTTC.

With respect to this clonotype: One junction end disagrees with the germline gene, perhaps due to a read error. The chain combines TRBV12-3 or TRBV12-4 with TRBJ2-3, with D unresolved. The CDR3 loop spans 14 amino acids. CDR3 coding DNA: TGTGCCAGCAGTGGAGCCCTTAGAGCAGATGCGCAGTATTTT. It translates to CASSGALRADAQYF.

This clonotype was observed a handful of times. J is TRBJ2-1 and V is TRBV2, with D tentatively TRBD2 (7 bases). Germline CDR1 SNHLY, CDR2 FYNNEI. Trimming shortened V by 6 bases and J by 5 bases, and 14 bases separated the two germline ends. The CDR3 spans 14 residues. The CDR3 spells CASRRGGPDNEQFF. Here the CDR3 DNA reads TGTGCCAGCAGGAGGGGGGGGCCGGACAATGAGCAGTTCTTC.

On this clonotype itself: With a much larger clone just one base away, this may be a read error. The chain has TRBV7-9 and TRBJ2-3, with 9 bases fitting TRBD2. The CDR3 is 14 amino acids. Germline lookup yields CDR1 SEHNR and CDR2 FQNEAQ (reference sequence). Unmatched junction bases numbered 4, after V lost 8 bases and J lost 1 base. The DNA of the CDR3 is TGTGCCAGCCGGCGGGGGGGCGGCACAGATACGCAGTATTTT. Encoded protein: CASRRGGGTDTQYF.

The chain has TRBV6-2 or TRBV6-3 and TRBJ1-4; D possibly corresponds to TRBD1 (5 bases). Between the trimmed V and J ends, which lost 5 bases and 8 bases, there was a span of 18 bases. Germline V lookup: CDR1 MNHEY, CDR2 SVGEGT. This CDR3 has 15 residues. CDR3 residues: CASSPTARGVEKLFF. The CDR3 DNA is TGTGCCAGCAGTCCTACCGCTCGGGGCGTGGAAAAACTGTTTTTT.

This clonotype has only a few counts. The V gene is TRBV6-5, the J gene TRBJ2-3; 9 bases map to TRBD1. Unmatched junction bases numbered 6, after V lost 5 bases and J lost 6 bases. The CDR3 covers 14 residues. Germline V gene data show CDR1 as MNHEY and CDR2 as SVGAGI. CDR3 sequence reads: CASSLRQGDDTQYF. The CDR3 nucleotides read TGTGCCAGCAGTCTTCGACAGGGGGACGATACGCAGTATTTT.